Listed below are T cell receptor beta chains from one sample, sequenced in a study of blood T cell repertoires in COVID-19. The data were produced by immunoSEQ multiplex PCR, yet TCRdb's version contains in-frame clones alone and is incomplete. The sample gives over 600,000 clones, 70% to 90% of which show up once; about 0.24% is in the top ten. The sequenced material came from peripheral blood. These receptors were collected from a woman aged 18-29 years with acute or convalescent COVID-19. CDR3s include the opening cysteine and the closing phenylalanine or tryptophan. D genes are given only for firm matches.

>-|TRBJ1-4|TRBV5-8
TGTGCCAGCAGCTTGGGTGGCCTAAGTCGGGGAAAACTGTTTTTT
CASSLGGLSRGKLFF
>-|TRBJ1-1|TRBV10-3
TGTGCCATCAGTGAGTGGTTGGCGCGGGGGAACACTGAAGCTTTCTTT
CAISEWLARGNTEAFF
>TRBD1|TRBJ1-5|TRBV18
TGTGCCAGCTCAAACCGGGACAGCCAAACCAATCAGCCCCAGCATTTT
CASSNRDSQTNQPQHF
>-|TRBJ2-7|TRBV6-5
TGTGCCAGCAGTAGGCGGGACAGTTTCTACGAGCAGTACTTC
CASSRRDSFYEQYF
>-|TRBJ1-4|TRBV29-1
TGCAGCGTTGAACTTTTCGGGAGACTCTCTAATGAAAAACTGTTTTTT
CSVELFGRLSNEKLFF
>TRBD1|TRBJ1-2|TRBV24-1
TGTGCCACCAGTGATCGGACAGGTGACTATGGCTACACCTTC
CATSDRTGDYGYTF
>TRBD1|TRBJ2-7|TRBV10-2
TGCGCCAGCAGCTCCGACAGGGGGCTCGAGTACTTC
CASSSDRGLEYF
>-|TRBJ2-5|TRBV6-5
TGTGCCAGCAGTTATAAGGGGGGGAGGACCCAGTACTTC
CASSYKGGRTQYF
>-|TRBJ1-4|TRBV6-5
TGTGCCAGCAGCCTGGGGGGGTCTAATGAAAAACTGTTTTTT
CASSLGGSNEKLFF
>TRBD1|TRBJ1-1|TRBV7-2
TGTGCCAGCAGCTTAGCCCCGGGACAGCTGAACACTGAAGCTTTCTTT
CASSLAPGQLNTEAFF
>TRBD1|TRBJ2-4|TRBV7-6
TGTGCCAGCAGCCTCGGGACAGGGGGCGCGATGAACATTCAGTACTTC
CASSLGTGGAMNIQYF
>-|TRBJ2-2|TRBV5-1
TGCGCCAGCAGCTCAGGGATGGGAACCGGGGAGCTGTTTTTT
CASSSGMGTGELFF
>-|TRBJ1-3|TRBV2
TGTGCCAGCTCCGGCCGGGTTCAGCTGAACGGAAACACCATATATTTT
CASSGRVQLNGNTIYF
>-|TRBJ1-6|TRBV15
TGTGCCACCAGCACCCGGGGGGGGTATTCACCCCTCCACTTT
CATSTRGGYSPLHF
>-|TRBJ1-2|TRBV5-6
TGTGCCAGCAGCCGCGGCAGGGGAAATAATGGCTACACCTTC
CASSRGRGNNGYTF
>-|TRBJ1-1|TRBV4-1
TGCGCCAGCAGCCATCTTCTAGGTAGAGCTTTCTTT
CASSHLLGRAFF
>TRBD1|TRBJ1-1|TRBV7-8
TGTGCCAGCAGCTACGGGACAGTCGACACTGAAGCTTTCTTT
CASSYGTVDTEAFF